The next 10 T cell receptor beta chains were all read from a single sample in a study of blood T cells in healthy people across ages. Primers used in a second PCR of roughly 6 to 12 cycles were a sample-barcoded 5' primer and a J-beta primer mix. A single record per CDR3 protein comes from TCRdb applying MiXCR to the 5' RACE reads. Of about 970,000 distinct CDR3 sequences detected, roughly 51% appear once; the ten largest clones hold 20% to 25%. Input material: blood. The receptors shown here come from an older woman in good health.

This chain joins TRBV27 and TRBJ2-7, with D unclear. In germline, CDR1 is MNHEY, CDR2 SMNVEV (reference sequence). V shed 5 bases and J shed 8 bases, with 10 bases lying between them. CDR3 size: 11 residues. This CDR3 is CASSNLGKQYF. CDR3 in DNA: TGTGCCAGCAGTAACCTTGGAAAGCAGTACTTC.

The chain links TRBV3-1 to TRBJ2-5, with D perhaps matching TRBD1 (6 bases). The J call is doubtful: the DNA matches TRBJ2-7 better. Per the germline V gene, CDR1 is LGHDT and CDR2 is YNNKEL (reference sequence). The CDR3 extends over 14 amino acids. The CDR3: CASKKQQGPYEQYF. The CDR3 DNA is TGTGCCAGCAAAAAACAACAGGGACCTTACGAGCAGTACTTC.

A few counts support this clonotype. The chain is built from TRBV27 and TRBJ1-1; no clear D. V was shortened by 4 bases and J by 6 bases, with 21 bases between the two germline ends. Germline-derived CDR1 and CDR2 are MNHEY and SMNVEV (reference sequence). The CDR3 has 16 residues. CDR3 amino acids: CASSSDGEGLEPEAFF. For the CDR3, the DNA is TGTGCCAGCAGTTCTGACGGGGAAGGTCTGGAACCTGAAGCTTTCTTT.

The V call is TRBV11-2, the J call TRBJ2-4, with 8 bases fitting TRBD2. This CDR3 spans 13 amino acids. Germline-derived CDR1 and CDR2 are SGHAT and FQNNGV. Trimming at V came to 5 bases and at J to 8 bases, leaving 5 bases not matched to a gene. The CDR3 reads CASSQSGRDIQYF. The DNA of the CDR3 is TGTGCCAGCAGCCAATCCGGGAGGGACATTCAGTACTTC.

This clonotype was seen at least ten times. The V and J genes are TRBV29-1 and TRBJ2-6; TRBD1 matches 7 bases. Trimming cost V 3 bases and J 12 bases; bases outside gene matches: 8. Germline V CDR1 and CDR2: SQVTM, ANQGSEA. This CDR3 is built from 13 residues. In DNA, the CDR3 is TGCAGCGTTGATGACAGGGCACTATCCGTCCTGACTTTC. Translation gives CSVDDRALSVLTF.

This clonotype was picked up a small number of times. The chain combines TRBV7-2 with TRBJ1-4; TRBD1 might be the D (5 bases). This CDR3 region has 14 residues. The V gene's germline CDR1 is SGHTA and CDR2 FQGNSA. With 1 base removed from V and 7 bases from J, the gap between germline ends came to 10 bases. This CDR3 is CASSLGRGSEKLFF. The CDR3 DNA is TGTGCCAGCAGCTTAGGGAGGGGATCTGAAAAACTGTTTTTT.

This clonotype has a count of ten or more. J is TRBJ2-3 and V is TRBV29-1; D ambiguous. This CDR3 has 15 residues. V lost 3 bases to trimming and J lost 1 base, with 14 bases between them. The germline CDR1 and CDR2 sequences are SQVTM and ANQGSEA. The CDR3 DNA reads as TGCAGCGTTGAGGGGAAAGATAGTGGCACAGATACGCAGTATTTT. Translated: CSVEGKDSGTDTQYF.

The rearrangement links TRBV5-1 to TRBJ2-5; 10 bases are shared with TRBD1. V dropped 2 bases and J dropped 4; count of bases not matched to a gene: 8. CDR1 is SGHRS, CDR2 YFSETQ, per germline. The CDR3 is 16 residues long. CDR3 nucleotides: TGCGCCAGCAGCTTACAGGGTGGGGACAGGGGAGAGACCCAGTACTTC. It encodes CASSLQGGDRGETQYF. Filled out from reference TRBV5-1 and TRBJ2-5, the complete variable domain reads KAGVTQTPRYLIKTRGQQVTLSCSPISGHRSVSWYQQTPGQGLQFLFEYFSETQRNKGNFPGRFSGRQFSNSRSEMNVSTLELGDSALYLCASSLQGGDRGETQYFGPGTRLLVL.

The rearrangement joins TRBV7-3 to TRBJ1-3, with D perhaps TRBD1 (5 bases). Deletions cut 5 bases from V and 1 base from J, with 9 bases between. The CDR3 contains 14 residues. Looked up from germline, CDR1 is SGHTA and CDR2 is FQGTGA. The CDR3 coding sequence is TGTGCCAGCAGCACGGGACCGTCTGGAAACACCATATATTTT. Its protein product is CASSTGPSGNTIYF.

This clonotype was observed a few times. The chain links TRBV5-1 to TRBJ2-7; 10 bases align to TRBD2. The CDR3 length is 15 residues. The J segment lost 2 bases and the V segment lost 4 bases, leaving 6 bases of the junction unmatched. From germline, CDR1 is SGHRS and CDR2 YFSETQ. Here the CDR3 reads CASSIKREGPYEQYF. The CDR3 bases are TGCGCCAGCAGCATCAAGCGGGAGGGGCCCTACGAGCAGTACTTC.